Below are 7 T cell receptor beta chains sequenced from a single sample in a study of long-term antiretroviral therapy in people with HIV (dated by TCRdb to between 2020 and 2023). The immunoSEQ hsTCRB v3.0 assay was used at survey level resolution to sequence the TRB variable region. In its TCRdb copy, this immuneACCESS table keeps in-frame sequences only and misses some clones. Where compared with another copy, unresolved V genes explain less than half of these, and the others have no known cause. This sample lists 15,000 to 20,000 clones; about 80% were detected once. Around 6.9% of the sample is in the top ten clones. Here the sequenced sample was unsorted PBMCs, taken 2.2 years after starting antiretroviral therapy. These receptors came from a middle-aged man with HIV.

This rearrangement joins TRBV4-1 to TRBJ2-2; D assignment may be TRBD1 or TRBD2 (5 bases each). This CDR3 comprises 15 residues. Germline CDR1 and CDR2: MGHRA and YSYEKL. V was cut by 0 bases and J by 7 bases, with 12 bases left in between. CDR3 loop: CASSQEVRGHGELFF. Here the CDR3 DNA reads TGCGCCAGCAGCCAAGAGGTGAGGGGCCACGGGGAGCTGTTTTTT.

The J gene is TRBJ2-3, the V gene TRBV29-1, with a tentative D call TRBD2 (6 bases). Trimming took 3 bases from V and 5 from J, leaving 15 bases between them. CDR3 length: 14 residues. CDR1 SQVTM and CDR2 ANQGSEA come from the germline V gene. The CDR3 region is CSVEIGGVGDTQYF. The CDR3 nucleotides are TGCAGCGTTGAGATCGGGGGAGTGGGAGATACGCAGTATTTT.

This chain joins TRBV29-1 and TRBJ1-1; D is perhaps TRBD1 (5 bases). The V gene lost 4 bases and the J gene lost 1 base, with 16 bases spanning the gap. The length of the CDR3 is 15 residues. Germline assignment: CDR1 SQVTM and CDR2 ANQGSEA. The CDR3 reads CSVAQDGAGNTEAFF. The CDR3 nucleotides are TGCAGCGTTGCCCAAGACGGGGCAGGGAACACTGAAGCTTTCTTT.

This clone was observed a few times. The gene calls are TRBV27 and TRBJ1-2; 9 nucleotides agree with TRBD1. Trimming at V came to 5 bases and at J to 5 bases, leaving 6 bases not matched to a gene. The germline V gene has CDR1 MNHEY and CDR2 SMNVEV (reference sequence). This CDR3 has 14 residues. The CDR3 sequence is CASSPVDRGYGYTF. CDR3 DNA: TGTGCCAGCAGTCCGGTGGACAGGGGATATGGCTACACCTTC.

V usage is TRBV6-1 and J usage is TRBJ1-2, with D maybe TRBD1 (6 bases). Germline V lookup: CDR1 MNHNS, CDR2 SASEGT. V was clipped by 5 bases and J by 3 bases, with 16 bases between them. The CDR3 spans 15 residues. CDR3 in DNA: TGTGCCAGCAGTTCACAGGGAGGGGGACACTATGGCTACACCTTC. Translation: CASSSQGGGHYGYTF.

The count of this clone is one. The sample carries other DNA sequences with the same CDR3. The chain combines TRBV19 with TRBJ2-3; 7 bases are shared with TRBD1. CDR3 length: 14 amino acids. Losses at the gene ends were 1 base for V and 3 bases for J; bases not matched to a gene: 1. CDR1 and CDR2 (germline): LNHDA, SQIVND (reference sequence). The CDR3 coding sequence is TGTGCCAGTAGTATAGGACAGGGTACAGATACGCAGTATTTT. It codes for CASSIGQGTDTQYF.

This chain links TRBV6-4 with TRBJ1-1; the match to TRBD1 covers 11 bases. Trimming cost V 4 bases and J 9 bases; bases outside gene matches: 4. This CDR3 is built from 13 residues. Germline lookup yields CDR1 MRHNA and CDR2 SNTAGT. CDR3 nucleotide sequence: TGTGCCAGCAGTGTACGGACAGGGGGCAAAGCTTTCTTT. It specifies CASSVRTGGKAFF.